The sample holds many counts of the clone carrying this T cell receptor beta chain. The antigen is unknown. The CDR3 loop spans 14 amino acids. V dropped 6 bases and J dropped 7 bases, with 16 bases sitting between them. TCRdb ran MiXCR on the RT-PCR reads and lists one entry per CDR3 protein. The data hold fewer than 700,000 distinct CDR3 sequences, with roughly 13% observed a single time. This entry belongs to a study of response to subunit inactivated influenza vaccine. General observations from the study: The authors suggested that every seasonal influenza vaccination recruits few new T cells.

The V gene is TRBV12-3 or TRBV12-4, the J gene TRBJ2-1, with D tentatively TRBD2 (6 bases). This sequence originates from a man aged 50 to 60 who received an inactivated influenza vaccine. The sample in question was PBMCs from blood, obtained 45 days after vaccination. The CDR3, as DNA: TGTGCCAGCAGACCCGGGACTGGTGCTAATGAGCAGTTCTTC. Protein: CASRPGTGANEQFF.